This T cell receptor beta chain was sequenced in a study of cytotoxic CD8 clonotypes in ibrutinib-treated CLL. Study details: Partial response was seen in around 24 patients and complete response in 2; after median around 69 months, approximately 14 stayed remitted, around 12 progressed. Study results and caveats: Public clonotypes (which were uncommon) either contracted or remained stable on treatment. Patients with sustained remission and those progressing were sampled at differing times.

The CDR3 is 13 amino acids. Germline V gives CDR1 MNHNY, CDR2 SVGAGI (reference sequence). V trimming: 8 bases; J trimming: 3 bases; junction bases outside the gene matches: 5. About 2 micrograms of genomic DNA, which was extracted from cryopreserved PBMCs, served as the material used for the TCR beta libraries. Concerning this clone: No antigen is known for it.

Only in-frame clones appear in the TCRdb table, and some are missing; sequencing was by immunoSEQ multiplex PCR. The table records approximately 130,000 clones, around four fifths of them present only once. The chain joins TRBV6-6 to TRBJ2-5; 8 bases align to TRBD2. Sample: PBMCs, taken after 24 months of ibrutinib treatment. The sequence came from a human donor with chronic lymphocytic leukemia. The CDR3 bases are TGTGCCAGCGGGACTAGATCAGAAGAGACCCAGTACTTC. It codes for CASGTRSEETQYF.